Listed below are T cell receptor beta chains from one sample, sequenced in a study of blood T cell repertoires in COVID-19. Assay: immunoSEQ multiplex PCR; the TCRdb copy retains only in-frame clones and omits some. Of approximately 60,000 clones in the sample, more than 60% were seen once. Source material: peripheral blood. The source of these receptors is a woman older than 75 with active or convalescent COVID-19. Each CDR3 is given with its conserved first and last residue. The D gene is left open where the match is weak. Some rows mark clone size as missing; the rest say once, few, many or name a class of expanded clone.

NA	TRBJ1-2	NA	TRBV4-1	TGCGCCAGCAGCCATTTCCGCCCGCGAGGGAATAGTGATGGCTACACCTTC	CASSHFRPRGNSDGYTF
NA	TRBJ2-7	TRBD1	TRBV9	TGTGCCAGCAGCTTCCGGGACAGGGGGGAGCAGTACTTC	CASSFRDRGEQYF
many	TRBJ2-3	TRBD2	TRBV7-6	TGTGCCAGCACCCTTAGCGGGGCCACCACAGATACGCAGTATTTT	CASTLSGATTDTQYF
NA	TRBJ1-6	NA	TRBV3-1/TRBV3-2	TGTGCCAGTGGGGCGCGCTATAATTCACCCCTCCACTTT	CASGARYNSPLHF
NA	TRBJ1-1	NA	TRBV9	TGTGCCAGCAGCGTAGAACTCGACACTGAAGCTTTCTTT	CASSVELDTEAFF
NA	TRBJ1-5	TRBD1	TRBV19	TGTGCCAGTACCCTGGGACAGGGAAACTATCAGCCCCAGCATTTT	CASTLGQGNYQPQHF
once	TRBJ1-1	TRBD1	TRBV11-2	TGTGCCAGCAGCCGTCGGGGACAGGGGAACACTGAAGCTTTCTTT	CASSRRGQGNTEAFF
NA	TRBJ1-1	TRBD1	TRBV5-6	TGTGCCAGCAGCTTTGGGACTGGGACAGGGAACACTGAAGCTTTCTTT	CASSFGTGTGNTEAFF
NA	TRBJ2-5	NA	TRBV5-1	TGCGCCAGCAGGGATATACGAGGGAGAGAGACCCAGTACTTC	CASRDIRGRETQYF
few	TRBJ2-5	TRBD2	TRBV4-1	TGCGCCAGCAGCCAAGGCTCCCAACTAGCGGGGCAAGAGACCCAGTACTTC	CASSQGSQLAGQETQYF
few	TRBJ1-2	NA	TRBV25-1	TGTGCCAGCAGTACTCCCGGGGGATTAGGGTATGGCTACACCTTC	CASSTPGGLGYGYTF
NA	TRBJ2-7	NA	TRBV30	TGTGCCTGGAGCGGAGAGGGGGGGAGGCAGTACTTC	CAWSGEGGRQYF
NA	TRBJ2-7	NA	TRBV12-3/TRBV12-4	TGTGCCAGCAGTCACCACCTATCCTACGAGCAGTACTTC	CASSHHLSYEQYF
once	TRBJ1-1	NA	TRBV9	TGTGCCAGCAGTTATACAGCCAACACTGAAGCTTTCTTT	CASSYTANTEAFF
NA	TRBJ1-4	NA	TRBV7-9	TGTGCCAGCAGTTATGCTAATGAAAAACTGTTTTTT	CASSYANEKLFF